These 21 T cell receptor beta chains were all obtained from the same sample, sequenced in a study of T cells in Graves' hyperthyroidism and ophthalmopathy (dated by TCRdb to between 2018 and 2021). The library came from multiplex PCR. This sample was sequenced with an Illumina HiSeq 2000. The TCR beta CDR3 regions were amplified from the RNA transcripts. The first round of RT-PCR for the TCR CDR3 was performed with the HTBI primer set and the Qiagen OneStep RT-PCR kit. TCRdb trimmed public reads at Q25 via fastp, called clones via MiXCR and kept in-frame beta chains. Rows merge per CDR3 protein into single entries with the most common DNA and genes. Counted in this sample were 370,000 or so distinct CDR3 sequences; approximately 13% of them appeared once. The ten largest clones capture more than 20% of the sample. Sequenced: blood. These receptors originate from a man aged 30 to 39 with Graves' hyperthyroidism that later progressed to Graves' ophthalmopathy.

The rearrangement joins TRBV6-9 to TRBJ1-1; no definite D call. This CDR3 comprises 15 residues. The ends were cut back, 3 bases at V and 1 base at J, with 12 bases in the middle. CDR1 and CDR2 from the germline V gene are MNHGY and SVAAGI. CDR3 residues: CASSYPPKENTEAFF. The DNA for the CDR3 is TGTGCCAGCAGTTACCCCCCTAAAGAGAACACTGAAGCTTTCTTT.

The chain has TRBV24-1 and TRBJ1-1; possibly TRBD1 for D (6 bases). Trimming took off 12 bases at V and 4 bases at J, with 17 bases between the two ends. The germline CDR1 and CDR2 sequences are KGHDR and SFDVKD. The CDR3 spans 13 residues. In nucleotides, the CDR3 is TGTGCCTCGAGAGGGGGGGCAGGCACTGAAGCTTTCTTT. Its protein is CASRGGAGTEAFF.

The chain combines TRBV6-1 with TRBJ2-3; the match to TRBD2 covers 12 bases. Trimming at V came to 6 bases and at J to 5 bases, leaving 9 bases not matched to a gene. This CDR3 is 16 amino acids long. CDR1 and CDR2 from the germline V gene are MNHNS and SASEGT. Here the CDR3 reads CASSPTSGGSGDTQYF. The CDR3 region has the DNA TGTGCCAGCAGCCCTACTAGCGGGGGGTCTGGAGATACGCAGTATTTT.

Ten or more counts support this clonotype. The rearrangement uses TRBV3-1 and TRBJ1-1; D call uncertain. V was trimmed by 6 bases and J by 3 bases, leaving 11 bases between them. Germline V gene data show CDR1 as LGHDT and CDR2 as YNNKEL (reference sequence). This CDR3 is built from 13 residues. CDR3 protein: CASSRLTHTEAFF. The CDR3 DNA follows: TGTGCCAGCAGTAGGCTCACCCACACTGAAGCTTTCTTT.

The table lists this clonotype with a few counts. The rearrangement uses TRBV6-4 and TRBJ1-1; 7 bases agree with TRBD1. Germline trimming cut 5 bases from V and 4 bases from J; bases unmatched to any gene: 4. Germline V lookup: CDR1 MRHNA, CDR2 SNTAGT. The length of the CDR3 is 13 residues. The CDR3 protein is CASSKYRGTEAFF. CDR3 DNA: TGTGCCAGCAGTAAGTACAGGGGCACTGAAGCTTTCTTT.

At least ten counts were recorded for this clonotype. The V call is TRBV5-5, the J call TRBJ1-1; D is unclear. CDR3 size: 13 residues. Germline V gene sequence: CDR1 SGHKS, CDR2 YYEKEE (reference sequence). V was clipped by 3 bases and J by 1 base, with 7 bases between them. CDR3 in DNA: TGTGCCAGCAGCTCCCAGACGAACACTGAAGCTTTCTTT. It is translated as CASSSQTNTEAFF.

This clonotype has only a few counts. V gene TRBV27 combines with J gene TRBJ2-7, with D perhaps matching TRBD1 (5 bases). CDR1 and CDR2 (germline): MNHEY, SMNVEV (reference sequence). The V end was cut by 3 bases, the J end by 3 bases, with 9 bases between. The CDR3 covers 13 residues. The CDR3 sequence is CASSFQGNYEQYF. In nucleotides, the CDR3 is TGTGCCAGCAGTTTCCAGGGTAACTACGAGCAGTACTTC.

This clonotype has ten or more counts. The junction departs from germline at one end; a sequencing error may be responsible. The V call is TRBV6-1, the J call TRBJ1-1; 7 bases agree with TRBD1. From germline, CDR1 is MNHNS and CDR2 SASEGT. The CDR3 runs 14 residues. CDR3 sequence: CASNEEGADTEAFF. CDR3 sequence (DNA): TGTGCCAGCAATGAAGAGGGGGCCGACACTGAAGCTTTCTTT.

In this sample, this clonotype turned up many times. The rearrangement joins TRBV6-6 to TRBJ1-5; D call uncertain. Germline CDR1 and CDR2: MNHNY and SVGAGI (reference sequence). The V and J ends lost 0 bases and 9 bases respectively, with 6 bases between them. This CDR3 comprises 12 residues. The DNA of the CDR3 is TGTGCCAGCAGTTACTCTGCAGGGCCCCAGCATTTT. This translates into CASSYSAGPQHF.

This clonotype appeared a few times. V is TRBV5-6 and J is TRBJ2-6, with TRBD1 matching 9 bases. Germline lookup yields CDR1 SGHDT and CDR2 YYEEEE. The CDR3 is made up of 18 amino acids. The V and J ends lost 2 bases and 4 bases, in that order; junction bases with no gene match: 10. CDR3 DNA sequence: TGTGCCAGCAGCTTTATGGGGACAGGGTACGCCGGGGCCAACGTCCTGACTTTC. Translating it yields CASSFMGTGYAGANVLTF.

The chain is built from TRBV27 and TRBJ2-7; 9 nucleotides line up with TRBD2. This CDR3 spans 17 amino acids. Trimming took 3 bases from V and 0 from J; bases not matched to a gene: 9. The germline CDR1 and CDR2 sequences are MNHEY and SMNVEV (reference sequence). CDR3 amino acids: CASSFGAGGLSSYEQYF. The CDR3, as DNA: TGTGCCAGCAGTTTCGGAGCGGGGGGCCTGAGCTCCTACGAGCAGTACTTC.

This rearrangement joins TRBV4-1 to TRBJ1-6, with a weak D call TRBD1 (5 bases). The V gene's germline CDR1 is MGHRA and CDR2 YSYEKL. This CDR3 spans 16 amino acids. V lost 4 bases, J lost 8 bases, and 18 bases lay in between. Written as DNA, the CDR3 is TGCGCCAGCAGCCCAGTCGCCGAGGGGATTCATTCACCCCTCCACTTT. This sequence encodes CASSPVAEGIHSPLHF.

This clonotype has at least ten counts. V usage is TRBV27 and J usage is TRBJ1-1; D is uncertain. Trimming took 5 bases from V and 1 from J, leaving 11 bases between them. The CDR3 extends over 14 amino acids. The germline gives CDR1 MNHEY, CDR2 SMNVEV (reference sequence). CDR3 in amino acids: CASSASNGNTEAFF. DNA for the CDR3: TGTGCCAGCAGTGCCTCAAATGGGAACACTGAAGCTTTCTTT.

The table lists this clonotype with a few counts. The CDR3 does not close with the conserved phenylalanine or tryptophan, likely indicating a read error. The chain joins TRBV11-1 to TRBJ2-1; D unresolved. CDR1 is SGHAT, CDR2 FQDESV, per germline (reference sequence). V gave up 1 base and J gave up 3 bases, with 16 bases separating them. This CDR3 has 17 residues. CDR3 sequence (DNA): TGTGCCAGCAGCTTAGTTGTCGGCAGGATCCTCTACAATGAGCAGTTCCTC. The encoded protein is CASSLVVGRILYNEQFL.

The table lists this clonotype with many counts. V and J are TRBV7-2 and TRBJ1-1; D gene ambiguous. The length of the CDR3 is 16 residues. The V end lost 2 bases, the J end lost 0 bases, and 13 bases lay between the germline ends. Germline V gene sequence: CDR1 SGHTA, CDR2 FQGNSA. This chain's CDR3 is CASSLHEAGLNTEAFF. The CDR3 DNA reads as TGTGCCAGCAGCTTACATGAGGCCGGTTTGAACACTGAAGCTTTCTTT.

This chain links TRBV27 with TRBJ2-7, with 7 bases identical to TRBD1. Germline V gene data show CDR1 as MNHEY and CDR2 as SMNVEV (reference sequence). This CDR3 is built from 17 residues. V lost 4 bases to trimming and J lost 3 bases; unmatched junction nucleotides: 15. The CDR3 DNA reads TGTGCCAGCAGTTCGACAGGGTGGTTGAACTCGGTCTACGAGCAGTACTTC. Residues: CASSSTGWLNSVYEQYF.

This clonotype was observed at least ten times. This chain uses TRBV7-2 with TRBJ2-5; 8 bases align to TRBD2. Germline V gene lookup returns CDR1 SGHTA and CDR2 FQGNSA. With 2 bases clipped from V and 4 bases from J, the junction kept 3 bases outside the gene matches. The CDR3 has 14 amino acids. For the CDR3, the DNA is TGTGCCAGCAGCTTACGGGGGGGGAGAGAGACCCAGTACTTC. Translated, it gives CASSLRGGRETQYF. Full variable domain (rest looked up from reference TRBV7-2 and TRBJ2-5): GAGVSQSPSNKVTEKGKDVELRCDPISGHTALYWYRQSLGQGLEFLIYFQGNSAPDKSGLPSDRFSAERTGGSVSTLTIQRTQQEDSAVYLCASSLRGGRETQYFGPGTRLLVL.

In its sample, this clonotype was seen many times. The rearrangement links TRBV12-3 or TRBV12-4 to TRBJ2-1, with 12 nucleotides matching TRBD2. Unmatched junction bases numbered 12, after V lost 5 bases and J lost 4 bases. The CDR3 is 18 residues long. The CDR3 DNA reads as TGTGCCAGCAGTCTACTGGGGCTAGCGGGGGGGCCTTACAATGAGCAGTTCTTC. The encoded protein is CASSLLGLAGGPYNEQFF.

This clonotype showed up many times. V gene TRBV6-1 combines with J gene TRBJ2-7, with D perhaps TRBD2 (5 bases). Germline V gives CDR1 MNHNS, CDR2 SASEGT. There are 15 residues in the CDR3. The V and J ends lost 5 bases and 0 bases respectively, with 14 bases between them. CDR3 sequence: CASSYGERSSYEQYF. The DNA for the CDR3 is TGTGCCAGCAGTTATGGTGAGCGGTCCTCCTACGAGCAGTACTTC.

The chain recombines TRBV3-1 with TRBJ2-4, with D maybe TRBD1 (6 bases). The CDR3 extends over 16 amino acids. Deletions cut 6 bases from V and 3 bases from J, with 18 bases between. The germline gives CDR1 LGHDT, CDR2 YNNKEL (reference sequence). The CDR3 DNA follows: TGTGCCAGCAGGGGGAACCGGGACACAGGCAAAAACATTCAGTACTTC. Its protein is CASRGNRDTGKNIQYF.

The table lists this clonotype with many counts. V usage is TRBV11-2 and J usage is TRBJ1-1; D is uncertain. Germline assignment: CDR1 SGHAT and CDR2 FQNNGV. V dropped 6 bases and J dropped 4 bases, with 21 bases sitting between them. CDR3 size: 16 residues. CDR3 residues: CASRPVSGQKGTEAFF. CDR3 in DNA: TGTGCCAGCAGGCCCGTGAGCGGGCAAAAGGGCACTGAAGCTTTCTTT. Filled out from reference TRBV11-2 and TRBJ1-1, the complete variable domain reads EAGVAQSPRYKIIEKRQSVAFWCNPISGHATLYWYQQILGQGPKLLIQFQNNGVVDDSQLPKDRFSAERLKGVDSTLKIQPAKLEDSAVYLCASRPVSGQKGTEAFFGQGTRLTVV.